What follows is one T cell receptor (beta chain) and its context. Its antigen is undetermined. Specified time point: newly diagnosed GD, antithyroid drugs for less than 3 months. RNA extracted from PBMCs served as the sequencing template. Through Arm-PCR of CDR3 regions and iRepertoire HTBI primers, TCR beta libraries were built. TCRdb used MiXCR to reprocess the multiplex PCR reads, holding one entry per CDR3 protein. The sample includes about 400,000 distinct CDR3 sequences, roughly 16% of them seen just once. This CDR3 has 14 amino acids. Trimming took off 4 bases at V and 5 bases at J, with 14 bases between the two ends. In germline, CDR1 is LNHDA, CDR2 SQIVND (reference sequence). The data are from a study of regulatory T cells in long-lasting Graves disease. Whole-study findings and limits: Persistent patients had more shared public clonotypes (roughly 2,700) than new patients (about 880).

A further study also used this sample, focusing on T cells in Graves' hyperthyroidism and ophthalmopathy.

This sequence originates from a woman aged 18-29 years with Graves disease. The chain is built from TRBV19 and TRBJ2-5; no definite D call. Sequencing used peripheral blood mononuclear cells (PBMCs), obtained at new diagnosis, from a patient treated with antithyroid drugs. The CDR3 region has the DNA TGTGCCAGTAGTACCACAGACGTGGGGGAGACCCAGTACTTC. Translating gives CASSTTDVGETQYF.